The clone carrying this T cell receptor beta chain was seen a handful of times. Its antigen remains unidentified. The record originates from a study of identical twins. Addition of a universal primer site occurred through template switching, and cDNA carried unique molecular identifiers. TCRdb recomputed calls from the 5' RACE reads with MiXCR, one row per CDR3 protein. In the table there are under 300,000 distinct CDR3 sequences, over 9.5% of which are singletons. Study-level points and caveats: Out-of-frame alpha sequences common to twins exhibited an excess of low generation probability.

The CDR3 is 13 residues long. From germline, CDR1 is SGHRS and CDR2 YFSETQ. Deletions cut 6 bases from V and 8 bases from J, with 17 bases between. The same sample was also studied in work on yellow fever vaccine responses in identical twins.

Specimen: memory (CD45RO+) T cells sorted from blood. This TCR derives from a woman aged 18-29 years in good health. This rearrangement joins TRBV5-1 to TRBJ1-2; tentatively, D is TRBD1 (5 bases). CDR3 DNA: TGCGCCAGCACATCGGATAACTGGGGGGGCTACACCTTC. Protein: CASTSDNWGGYTF.